The 15 T cell receptor beta chains given below trace back to one sample, sequenced in a study of immune cell composition in non-small cell lung cancer. Method: immunoSEQ multiplex PCR; TCRdb's copy keeps in-frame clones and lacks some. The sample carries 8,000 or so clones, roughly 65% recorded once. Sequencing was done on a sample of lung tumor tissue. These receptors all stem from a human donor with non-small cell lung cancer.

The V and J genes are TRBV7-9 and TRBJ2-7, with 12 nucleotides matching TRBD1. The germline V gene has CDR1 SEHNR and CDR2 FQNEAQ (reference sequence). The length of the CDR3 is 16 residues. V lost 6 bases and J lost 5; bases outside the gene matches: 11. CDR3 in DNA: TGTGCCAGCAGTCCACTTAGGGGGACAGGGGGCCACGAGCAGTACTTC. This encodes CASSPLRGTGGHEQYF.

Concerning this clone: One end of the junction does not line up with germline, which may come from a read error. The chain joins TRBV7-9 to TRBJ1-2; 8 bases line up with TRBD1. CDR3 length: 17 residues. The V gene's germline CDR1 is SEHNR and CDR2 FQNEAQ (reference sequence). The CDR3 region is CVSSFQRPGGHSYGYTF. The CDR3 bases are TGTGTCAGCAGCTTCCAAAGACCAGGGGGCCATAGCTATGGCTACACCTTC.

The rearrangement joins TRBV5-1 to TRBJ2-3; no clear D gene. V shed 0 bases and J shed 2 bases, with 13 bases lying between them. CDR3 length: 16 amino acids. From germline, CDR1 is SGHRS and CDR2 YFSETQ. This CDR3 reads CASSLGGARLTDTQYF. The CDR3 region has the DNA TGCGCCAGCAGCTTGGGCGGAGCTCGACTCACAGATACGCAGTATTTT. The variable domain in full, with the rest retrieved from reference TRBV5-1 and TRBJ2-3, is KAGVTQTPRYLIKTRGQQVTLSCSPISGHRSVSWYQQTPGQGLQFLFEYFSETQRNKGNFPGRFSGRQFSNSRSEMNVSTLELGDSALYLCASSLGGARLTDTQYFGPGTRLTVL.

The chain carries TRBV6-5 and TRBJ1-5; D is unresolved. The V gene lost 2 bases and the J gene lost 7 bases, with 18 bases spanning the gap. The length of the CDR3 is 16 residues. From germline, CDR1 is MNHEY and CDR2 SVGAGI. The CDR3 DNA sequence: TGTGCCAGCAGTTACCCCCGCGGCCCGTCATACCAGCCCCAGCATTTT. It specifies CASSYPRGPSYQPQHF.

Comments on this clone: In the same sample, other DNA sequences code for this CDR3. V gene TRBV30 combines with J gene TRBJ1-4; D ambiguous. With 0 bases removed from V and 0 bases from J, the gap between germline ends came to 11 bases. The CDR3 sequence is 16 residues long. CDR1 GTSNPN and CDR2 SVGIG come from the germline V gene (reference sequence). The CDR3 is CAWSVGSPATNEKLFF. As DNA, the CDR3 is TGTGCCTGGAGTGTGGGCAGCCCCGCAACTAATGAAAAACTGTTTTTT.

The V call is TRBV19, the J call TRBJ2-1; a possible D gene is TRBD2 (5 bases). This CDR3 has 13 residues. CDR1 LNHDA and CDR2 SQIVND come from the germline V gene (reference sequence). Trimming took 3 bases from V and 8 from J, leaving 11 bases between them. This CDR3 is CASSIGLADEQFF. The CDR3 nucleotides are TGTGCCAGTAGTATTGGCCTAGCAGATGAGCAGTTCTTC.

This chain uses TRBV6-1 with TRBJ1-3; a weak D match, TRBD1 (5 bases). Per the germline V gene, CDR1 is MNHNS and CDR2 is SASEGT. The CDR3 is 16 residues long. V gave up 4 bases and J gave up 0 bases, with 13 bases separating them. CDR3 sequence (DNA): TGTGCCAGCAGTGCCGGGGCGGGGGACTCTGGAAACACCATATATTTT. As protein: CASSAGAGDSGNTIYF.

The table lists this clone with a count of one. The V call is TRBV11-2, the J call TRBJ2-6, with a tentative D call TRBD2 (5 bases). The V gene's germline CDR1 is SGHAT and CDR2 FQNNGV. The CDR3 is 17 residues long. V lost 4 bases to trimming and J lost 0 bases, with 13 bases between them. For the CDR3, the DNA is TGTGCCAGCAGCTCCCAGCCGGGATACTCTGGGGCCAACGTCCTGACTTTC. Translating gives CASSSQPGYSGANVLTF.

The CDR3 sequence is CASAPGSTNYGYTF. CDR3 nucleotides: TGTGCCAGCGCCCCGGGTTCCACTAACTATGGCTACACCTTC. The chain joins TRBV19 to TRBJ1-2; D remains ambiguous. Germline V gene data show CDR1 as LNHDA and CDR2 as SQIVND (reference sequence). The length of the CDR3 is 14 residues. V was clipped by 9 bases and J by 0 bases, with 14 bases between them. Looking up the rest from reference TRBV19 and TRBJ1-2 gives the full variable domain: DGGITQSPKYLFRKEGQNVTLSCEQNLNHDAMYWYRQDPGQGLRLIYYSQIVNDFQKGDIAEGYSVSREKKESFPLTVTSAQKNPTAFYLCASAPGSTNYGYTFGSGTRLTVV.

This rearrangement joins TRBV5-1 to TRBJ1-5, with D hard to call. V was cut by 0 bases and J by 6 bases, with 13 bases left in between. The length of the CDR3 is 15 residues. Germline V gene lookup returns CDR1 SGHRS and CDR2 YFSETQ. The CDR3 reads CASSLAGGRGQPQHF. Here the CDR3 DNA reads TGCGCCAGCAGCTTGGCTGGAGGGAGAGGTCAGCCCCAGCATTTT.

This clone turned up a few times. This sequence joins TRBV9 and TRBJ1-1; no clear D. With 0 bases removed from V and 4 bases from J, the gap between germline ends came to 7 bases. CDR1 is SGDLS and CDR2 is YYNGEE in the germline V gene. CDR3 length equals 13 residues. The CDR3 reads CASSVGPATEAFF. Here the CDR3 DNA reads TGTGCCAGCAGCGTAGGGCCCGCCACTGAAGCTTTCTTT.

The rearrangement links TRBV6-5 to TRBJ1-4; D not certain. From germline, CDR1 is MNHEY and CDR2 SVGAGI. V lost 5 bases, J lost 8 bases, and 15 bases lay in between. There are 14 residues in the CDR3. This chain's CDR3 is CASSGMGGDEKLFF. CDR3 sequence (DNA): TGTGCCAGCAGTGGAATGGGAGGCGACGAAAAACTGTTTTTT.

The CDR3 DNA sequence: TGTGCCAGCAGTCCAGGACAGGGCGGTTTCGGCTATGGCTACACCTTC. Its translation: CASSPGQGGFGYGYTF. The V and J genes are TRBV28 and TRBJ1-2; 8 positions agree with TRBD1. V shed 5 bases, J shed 4 bases, and the junction held 12 bases outside the gene matches. The germline gives CDR1 MDHEN, CDR2 SYDVKM. The CDR3 extends over 16 amino acids.

V gene TRBV30 combines with J gene TRBJ2-1, with D perhaps TRBD1 (5 bases). Trimming took 1 base from V and 7 from J, leaving 17 bases between them. Germline V gene lookup returns CDR1 GTSNPN and CDR2 SVGIG (reference sequence). This CDR3 has 15 amino acids. The CDR3 sequence is CAWSEGSSFYNEQFF. CDR3 nucleotides: TGTGCCTGGAGTGAGGGGTCCAGCTTTTATAATGAGCAGTTCTTC.

The chain employs TRBV19 and TRBJ1-5; D is unresolved. Germline CDR1 is LNHDA and CDR2 is SQIVND (reference sequence). V lost 2 bases and J lost 7, with 15 bases in between. The CDR3 is 15 amino acids. CDR3 residues: CASSIRSSESQPQHF. The CDR3 coding sequence is TGTGCCAGTAGTATAAGGTCGTCGGAGTCCCAGCCCCAGCATTTT.